This T cell receptor (beta chain) stems from a study of blood T cell repertoires in COVID-19. For the study at large: T cells, B-cell-depleted T cells, or PBMCs supplied cDNA or gDNA.

Participants were aged about 18 to 100 years from approximately 25 US areas. Clinical history reported by participants formed the basis on which cohorts were assigned. As processed by the authors: Researchers report that nucleated cell counts were estimated from reference gene primer amplification. Profiling relied on immunoSEQ multiplex PCR, and the TCRdb table lists in-frame clones only, not all of them. That table furnishes V, J and clone size, whereas the DNA furnished D and trimming. The top ten clones hold about 5.6% of a sample with about 160,000 clones, 75% to 85% of them seen once. The sequenced sample was PBMCs or T cells enriched from blood (not recorded which). This TCR derives from a man in his forties or fifties who had recovered from COVID-19.

The CDR3 protein is CASSLGVVNTEAFF. The CDR3 nucleotides are TGTGCCAGCAGCTTAGGAGTAGTGAACACTGAAGCTTTCTTT. The J gene is TRBJ1-1, the V gene TRBV7-2; D not certain. The CDR3 covers 14 residues. Germline-derived CDR1 and CDR2 are SGHTA and FQGNSA. V lost 1 base and J 0 bases, leaving 6 bases between the germline ends.